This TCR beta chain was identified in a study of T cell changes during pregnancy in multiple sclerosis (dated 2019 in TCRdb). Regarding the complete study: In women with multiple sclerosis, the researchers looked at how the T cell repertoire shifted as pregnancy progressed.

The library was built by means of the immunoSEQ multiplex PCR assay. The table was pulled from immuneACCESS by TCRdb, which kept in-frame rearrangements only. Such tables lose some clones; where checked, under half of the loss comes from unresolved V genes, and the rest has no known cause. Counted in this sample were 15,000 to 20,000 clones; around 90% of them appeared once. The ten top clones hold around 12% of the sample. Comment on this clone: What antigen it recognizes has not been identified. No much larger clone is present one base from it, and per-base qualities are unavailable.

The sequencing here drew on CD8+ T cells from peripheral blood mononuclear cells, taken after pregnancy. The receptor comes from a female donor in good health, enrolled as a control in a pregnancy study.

The DNA sequence is as follows: TGTGCCACCAGCAGGAATTCGGGGGGGCCGGAAGAGACCCAGTACTTC. The resulting protein is CATSRNSGGPEETQYF. The V and J genes are TRBV15 and TRBJ2-5; 8 nucleotides in the junction match TRBD2. V is cut back by 3 bases and J by 3 bases, with 9 bases in the junction unmatched. The germline V gene encodes CDR1 LNHNV and CDR2 YYDKDF (reference sequence). The CDR3 sequence holds 16 residues, the cysteine and phenylalanine included. Here the CDR3 DNA is all that survives: 48 bases in frame from base 1. Beyond the CDR3, the reference TRBV15 and TRBJ2-5 genes provide the residues; the full variable domain reads: DAMVIQNPRYQVTQFGKPVTLSCSQTLNHNVMYWYQQKSSQAPKLLFHYYDKDFNNEADTPDNFQSRRPNTSFCFLDIRSPGLGDTAMYLCATSRNSGGPEETQYFGPGTRLLVL.